Listed below are T cell receptor beta chains from one sample, sequenced in a study of tumor-infiltrating lymphocytes in oesophageal squamous cell carcinoma. TCRdb reprocessed the PCR reads with MiXCR, giving one entry per CDR3 protein. The table lists about 16,000 distinct CDR3 sequences, 50% of them singletons, with 23% in the top ten. The sequenced material came from esophageal tumor tissue. The source of these receptors is a male donor with esophageal squamous cell carcinoma. CDR3s include the opening cysteine and the closing phenylalanine or tryptophan. Each record gives: V gene, D gene, clone size, J gene, CDR3 DNA, CDR3 protein. D genes are given only for firm matches. A row's size may be missing; if present it is once, few, many or a size class.

TRBV7-3,TRBD2,few,TRBJ2-5,TGTGCCAGCGGCTTAATGGCTAGCGGGAGAGAGACCCAGTACTTC,CASGLMASGRETQYF
TRBV28,TRBD1,-,TRBJ2-3,TGTGCCAGCAGTATCATAACAGGGGCAGATACGCAGTATTTT,CASSIITGADTQYF
TRBV7-2,-,few,TRBJ2-1,TGTGCCAGCAGCTTATACCGACAGGGAGGAAATGAGCAGTTCTTC,CASSLYRQGGNEQFF
TRBV7-2,-,-,TRBJ2-5,TGTGCCAGCGGCCTATCGGCAGATACGCAGTACTTC,CASGLSADTQYF
TRBV7-2,-,-,TRBJ1-5,TGTGCCAGCAGCTTAGTAGCGGCAGGGACGGGACAGCCCCAGCATTTT,CASSLVAAGTGQPQHF
TRBV7-2,-,once,TRBJ2-5,TGTGCCAGCAGCAGGGGACACCCCCAAGAGACCCAGTACTTC,CASSRGHPQETQYF
TRBV28,-,-,TRBJ2-7,TGTGCCAGCAGAGGAGTTACCTACGAGCAGTACTTC,CASRGVTYEQYF
TRBV6-1,-,-,TRBJ1-6,TGTGCCAGCAGTGAACTTCTATCTGCGGGAGGCTCCTACGAGCAGTACTTT,CASSELLSAGGSYEQYF
TRBV5-1,-,-,TRBJ1-1,TGCGCCAGCAGCTCGCCGAGGGGGGACACTGAAGCTTTCTTT,CASSSPRGDTEAFF
TRBV7-8,-,-,TRBJ2-7,TGTGCCAGCAGTGGCCTTCTTTCCTACGAGCAGTACTTC,CASSGLLSYEQYF
TRBV7-2,-,many,TRBJ1-2,TGTGCCAGCCGCTCGGGGGAGCACTATGGCTACACCTTC,CASRSGEHYGYTF
TRBV6-8,-,-,TRBJ1-1,TGTGCCAGCAGTCCTACCTGGCAGGGTATGAACACTGAAGCTTTCTTT,CASSPTWQGMNTEAFF
TRBV7-5,-,-,TRBJ2-5,-,CISVPARRGQGASETQYF
TRBV6-1,-,many,TRBJ2-2,TGTGCCAGCAGTGACCTAGGGACTTCGGGCACCGGGGAGCTGTTTTTT,CASSDLGTSGTGELFF
TRBV7-5,-,-,TRBJ2-7,-,CISVPEALPPRENYSYEQYF
TRBV28,-,many,TRBJ2-5,TGTGCCAGCAGTTTAGAACAGCCACGAGACCAGTACTTC,CASSLEQPRDQYF
TRBV7-8,-,few,TRBJ2-3,TGTGCCAGCAGCTCACCTACGGATACGCAGTATTTT,CASSSPTDTQYF
TRBV12-3/TRBV12-4,TRBD1,-,TRBJ2-5,TGTGCCAGCAGTCTCAGGGGGCAGAGGGAGACCCAGTACTTC,CASSLRGQRETQYF
TRBV6-2/TRBV6-3,-,-,TRBJ1-2,TGTGCCAGCAGTGAAGACCAACACGGGACTTCAGGACATGGCTACACCTTC,CASSEDQHGTSGHGYTF
TRBV4-1,-,few,TRBJ1-1,TGCGCCAGCAGCCAGGCCATTACAGGAGTCACTGAAGCTTTCTTT,CASSQAITGVTEAFF
TRBV7-8,TRBD2,few,TRBJ2-1,TGTGCCAGCAGCTTAGTGGTCGCGGGAGGTGGGTACAATGAGCAGTTCTTC,CASSLVVAGGGYNEQFF
TRBV12-3/TRBV12-4,-,-,TRBJ2-5,TGTGCCAGCAGTTTAAGGGATGAGCAGTACTTC,CASSLRDEQYF
TRBV7-1,TRBD1,-,TRBJ2-1,TGTGCCAGCAGCGACCGGACAGGGGAAGAGACCCAGTTCTTC,CASSDRTGEETQFF
TRBV7-6,TRBD1,-,TRBJ2-1,TGTGCCAGCAGCGAGACAGGGCCCTACAATGAGCAGTTCTTC,CASSETGPYNEQFF